This T cell receptor beta chain was sequenced in a study of cytomegalovirus exposure and HLA in healthy donors. In the study overall: An analysis done earlier identified fewer than 140 million unique TCR beta sequences from approximately 200 million T cells.

Comment on this clone: What it recognizes is unknown. Germline and junction disagree at one end, which may indicate a read error.

There are 16 residues in the CDR3. The germline V gene has CDR1 SEHNR and CDR2 FQNEAQ (reference sequence). Vbeta (60) and Jbeta (13) primers were used in the PCR. TCRdb's table, derived via immunoSEQ multiplex PCR, lists solely in-frame clones and lacks some. The sample includes 200,000 to 250,000 clones, approximately 82% of them seen just once. The study's findings and limits: The study dropped some indistinguishable V segments, TRBV6-2 and TRBV6-3 among them. Listed as cytomegalovirus-associated were 170 or so TCR beta chains. Information on immune exposure was restricted to one variable (CMV serostatus).

The sequence was obtained from a male donor in good health and CMV-seronegative. V is TRBV7-9 and J is TRBJ2-3, with D perhaps matching TRBD1 (6 bases). Specimen: PBMCs. The CDR3 DNA sequence: TGTTCCAGCAGCTTAGTCGCAGGGGTTGTCACAGATACGCAGTATTTT. It is translated as CSSSLVAGVVTDTQYF. Filled out from reference TRBV7-9 and TRBJ2-3, the complete variable domain reads DTGVSQNPRHKITKRGQNVTFRCDPISEHNRLYWYRQTLGQGPEFLTYFQNEAQLEKSRLLSDRFSAERPKGSFSTLEIQRTEQGDSAMYLCSSSLVAGVVTDTQYFGPGTRLTVL.